Sequencing of this TCR beta chain was carried out in a study of radiotherapy plus CTLA-4 blockade in lung cancer (dated by TCRdb to the late 2010s). As for the study more broadly: Objective responses were observed in around 20% of enrolled patients, and disease control was achieved in roughly 29%.

The investigation overall reported the following: After treatment with radiotherapy and ipilimumab, TCR clones that originated in tumors expanded in peripheral blood. Increased serum interferon-beta after radiation, together with early dynamic changes in blood T cell clones, were reported to be the strongest predictors of response.

Comments on this clone: The clone's antigen remains unknown. No qualities accompany the bases; no much larger clone lies one base away.

Libraries were constructed by the immunoSEQ multiplex PCR assay. What TCRdb holds here is the immuneACCESS table cut down to in-frame rearrangements. Part of the clones is not present; checked against another copy, under half of the missing clones reflect an unresolved V gene, and the others are unexplained. This sample has around 100,000 clones in its table, and over 65% of those were observed once. Clones ranked in the top ten supply 2.5% to 3.5% of the sample. The study evaluated CTLA-4 blockade (ipilimumab) given together with focal radiation therapy in patients who had chemo-refractory metastatic non-small-cell lung cancer. The CDR3 runs 18 amino acids, cysteine and phenylalanine included. Only the CDR3 region is kept as DNA, spanning 54 bases read in frame from base 1. From the germline V gene (reference sequence), CDR1 is LNHDA and CDR2 is SQIVND. The germline ends are 23 bases apart after V is trimmed by 6 bases and J by 2 bases.

This receptor was obtained from a human donor with non-small cell lung cancer that progressed on radiotherapy plus ipilimumab. Some clones in this sample may be carry-over from other donors' samples. The specimen was peripheral blood, collected from a patient treated with radiotherapy plus ipilimumab. The sequence joins TRBV19 to TRBJ1-3; the D gene is perhaps TRBD1, on 5 matching bases. Here is the DNA: TGTGCCAGTAGATCATATCCGAGACAGTCAGCTACTGGAAACACCATATATTTT. Translated, this is CASRSYPRQSATGNTIYF.